Below, one T cell receptor (beta chain) is given with its context. In its sample, this clone was seen a few times. Its recognized antigen is unknown. Base qualities are not provided; no much larger clone lies one nucleotide away. The entry originates in a study of cytomegalovirus exposure and HLA in healthy donors (dated by TCRdb to about 2017). For the wider study: In an earlier analysis of some 610 of the donors, approximately 300 Gb of sequence data and roughly 100 million unique TCR beta sequences from about 190 million T cells were reported. Because of strong linkage in the cohort, five DR-DQ haplotypes were treated as single units for association and clustering. Roughly 300 gigabases of sequencing data and 78 million or so unique TCR sequences were included in an early release covering 550 to 650 HLA-typed donors. Typing coverage varied by locus: roughly 620-640 donors for A, B, C, DRB1 and DQB1; approximately 560 for DQA1; more than 600 for DPA1; under 490 for DPB1. Among the roughly 400 genotyped donors, approximately 76% belonged to the genetic ancestry cluster associated with self-reported Caucasian donors. The study was designed to test whether signatures of past pathogen exposure could be identified by cataloging public T cell receptors. Every repertoire in the discovery cohort had been generated on one and the same sequencing platform. Class I and class II HLA loci were covered by the typing at four-digit resolution. A later analysis re-analyzed previously published TCR beta repertoires from hundreds of donors and added high-resolution HLA genotyping to study TCR occurrence patterns. To predict cytomegalovirus infection status, the study brought together high-throughput TCR immunosequencing, statistical association of individual TCRs with disease status, and machine learning. Genome-wide SNP genotypes for about 65% of the 666 donors were used in a later genetic analysis, which treated that subset as a discovery cohort. Rather than drawing on any new phenotypic data, the later analysis identified candidate immune exposures from TCR beta sequences and the way those sequences occurred across donors. The T cell repertoires of around 730 subjects were profiled by immunosequencing and related to cytomegalovirus serostatus. On average, roughly 250,000 unique TCR beta nucleotide sequences were sequenced per donor among a few hundred genotyped donors of the cohort, with around 19% of those sequences being non-productive. In an earlier analysis of 587 of the donors, high-throughput TCR beta sequencing was used to judge whether each TCR beta V gene segment behaved as functional or pseudogenic. In addition to the first cohort of 500 to 850 subjects, a separate validation cohort of about 120 different subjects was used. Donor age, sex, ethnicity and CMV serostatus were compiled together with the repertoire data.

Results and caveats for the whole study, not just this receptor: Several of the top co-occurrence clusters appeared to be linked to parvovirus B19, influenza, CMV and Epstein-Barr virus, according to a later analysis. Correlated functional status among segregating V segments might be attributable to linkage disequilibrium, but an unknown experimental factor could not be ruled out. In a later analysis, most CMV-associated TCR beta chains were found to appear HLA-restricted, with HLA associations seemingly driven largely by CMV exposure. The 87-base-pair reads could not distinguish some IMGT-functional V segments, including TRBV6-2 and TRBV6-3, so those segments were excluded. When HLA alleles, especially DR and DQ, strongly co-occurred, attributing TCR associations to individual alleles was difficult. In a later analysis, HLA-associated TCR beta chains showed more clonal expansion and lower generation probabilities than non-associated chains that were equally common. In a later genetic analysis, a missense DCLRE1C variant was associated with V-gene and J-gene trimming of TCR beta chains, and the association was replicated in an independent cohort. Presence/absence analyses assumed roughly uniform sequencing depth across donors, an assumption that may not hold. This cohort had only TCR beta chains sequenced, and the lack of alpha or paired-chain data limited which features could be detected. CMV serostatus was the only immune exposure information available for the cohort. A later analysis found that TCR association rates varied across HLA loci, with DRB1 alleles showing the most associated TCRs and HLA-C alleles the fewest. Because counts were too low, more than 15 rarely observed V segments, including chromosome 9 orphons, were left out of the earlier analysis of 587 of the donors. The authors suggested that the approach could potentially be generalized to other disease states and immunological phenotypes. A further reported finding was that TCR beta sequences accurately predicted the HLA-A and HLA-B alleles for most subjects in the first cohort. In an earlier analysis of approximately 590 of the donors, most TCR beta V segments appeared in productive rearrangements about 87% or about 30% of the time, broadly matching IMGT annotations. Three of the identified cytomegalovirus-associated TCR beta chains were confirmed in vitro to be specific for cytomegalovirus antigens. The classifier was reported to diagnose cytomegalovirus status with high specificity and sensitivity in both the original cohort and the validation cohort. Because HLA typing was unavailable for some donors at each locus, only the typed subset was used in association tests. Specific HLA alleles were associated with roughly 17,000 TCR beta sequences at a false discovery rate of 0.05 in a later analysis. A total of fewer than 200 TCR beta chains were listed by the study as associated with cytomegalovirus. While some public TCRs were present in many individuals, most TCR sequences turned up only very rarely across donors. A cluster of highly shared sequence variants was judged likely to be a technical artifact of the sequencing pipeline. Compared with the roughly 700-donor mean, donors in an Asian-associated ancestry cluster had fewer N-insertions in productive TCRs, according to a later genetic analysis.

The cohort comprised some 680 healthy bone marrow donors. At the time of sampling, every cohort member was nominally healthy, though immune exposures that went unrecorded were likely present. The donor was CMV seropositive and was included in the group of 300 or so seropositive cohort members. A peripheral blood sample was provided by each donor, and peripheral blood mononuclear cells were used for TCR beta sequencing. The Qiagen DNeasy Blood Extraction Kit was used to extract genomic DNA from the blood cell samples. Libraries were made using the immunoSEQ multiplex PCR assay. For the multiplex PCR, a mixture combining 60 forward primers for TCR Vbeta segments and 13 reverse primers for TCR Jbeta segments was used. Amplification of the CDR3 region of rearranged TCR beta genes was performed with a multiplex PCR assay on genomic DNA. On the Illumina HiSeq System, the amplified TCR beta libraries were sequenced as 87-base-pair reads. Concerning the study's data processing: A later analysis counted approximately 84 million unique TCR beta chains across the 666 repertoires, and 9 million to 14 million of these chains were shared by at least two donors. A nearest-neighbor algorithm error-corrected the raw reads and collapsed the reads into unique sequences, merging closely related sequences to remove PCR and sequencing errors. CDR3 sequences were aligned to IMGT reference sequences to assign V, D and J gene segments. For a sequence to be retained, at least a six-nucleotide match to both a V gene segment and a J gene segment was required. A rearrangement was called productive if the CDR3 had no stop codons and remained in frame with V and J, and every other rearrangement was called non-productive. Following IMGT convention, CDR3 was defined as the stretch from the second conserved V-encoded cysteine up to the conserved J-encoded phenylalanine. The earlier analysis of 587 of the donors excluded sequences that lacked an unambiguous match to a single V gene segment. An earlier analysis of a few hundred of the donors classified V segments as functional when productive rearrangements were above 56.7% and as segregating when the standard deviation between donors was above 5%. A statistical classification framework was built for diagnosing cytomegalovirus status from the catalog of TCR beta chain sequences. In a later analysis, TCR nucleotide sequences were compared against IMGT/GENE-DB human TR gene sequences so that V and J genes could be assigned. In a later analysis, CDR3 sequences and most-parsimonious VDJ recombination scenarios were assigned using the TCRdist pipeline. A later analysis defined each TCR beta chain by its CDR3 amino acid sequence plus V-gene family, and excluded reads lacking a unique V-gene family. In a later analysis, approximately 640 highly shared, low-generation-probability nucleotide sequences were removed to address suspected cross-contamination and a sequencing artifact. A later analysis calculated a clonal expansion index for each public chain from normalized within-repertoire ranks of inferred template counts. A later analysis computed generation probabilities with a VDJ recombination model fitted to out-of-frame rearrangements, and checked the results against IGoR. Hypergeometric tests were used in a later analysis to score TCR-TCR, TCR-HLA and TCR-CMV co-occurrence, with a repertoire-size bias correction applied to the TCR pairs. False discovery rates were estimated in a later analysis by permuting HLA or CMV assignments 20 times. A later analysis grouped co-occurring TCRs with DBSCAN, adding TCRdist sequence similarity when clustering within HLA-allele-positive subsets. Repertoires with fewer than 30,000 or more than 120,000 public chains, plus five repertoires with anomalous nucleotide sharing, were excluded from co-occurrence clustering. The immuneACCESS repertoire file appears here via TCRdb, limited to in-frame rearrangements. These files lack a portion of the clones; in checked studies, under half of the deficit traces to unresolved V genes, and the cause of the others is not known. V and J calls plus clone size are reproduced from that table; the DNA served to infer D and trimming. Within this sample are 120,000 or so clones, with about four fifths of them counted one time only. The ten largest clones represent about 8.3% of the sample.

From the cysteine up to the phenylalanine, the CDR3 has a length of 11 residues. Left in the record is the CDR3 DNA by itself, 33 bases read in frame from the first base. Based on the germline V gene (reference sequence), the CDR1 and CDR2 sequences are GTSNPN and SVGIG. The V end loses 2 bases and the J end loses 8 bases, and a stretch of 9 bases separates them. Sample: PBMCs. The receptor was derived from a woman aged 50 to 60 in good health and CMV-seropositive. In this chain, TRBV30 is recombined with TRBJ1-1; the D gene is not confidently resolved. CDR3 loop: CAWSRQREAFF. The DNA is as follows: TGTGCCTGGAGTCGGCAGCGAGAAGCTTTCTTT.